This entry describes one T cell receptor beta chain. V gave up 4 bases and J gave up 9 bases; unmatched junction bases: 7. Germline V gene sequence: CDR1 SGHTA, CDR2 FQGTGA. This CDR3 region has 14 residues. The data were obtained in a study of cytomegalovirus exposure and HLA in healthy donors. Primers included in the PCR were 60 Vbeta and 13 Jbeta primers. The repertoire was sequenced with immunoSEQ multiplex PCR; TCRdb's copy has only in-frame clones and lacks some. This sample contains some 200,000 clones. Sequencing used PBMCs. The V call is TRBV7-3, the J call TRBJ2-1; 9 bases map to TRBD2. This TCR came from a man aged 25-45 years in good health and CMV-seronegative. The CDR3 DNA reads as TGTGCCAGCAGCTCCCAGCGGGAGGAGGGTGAGCAGTTCTTC. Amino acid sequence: CASSSQREEGEQFF.